Listed below are T cell receptor beta chains from one sample, sequenced in a study of blood T cell repertoires in COVID-19. Generated by immunoSEQ multiplex PCR, the TCRdb table keeps only in-frame clones and is missing some. Among 150,000 to 200,000 clones listed, about 80% were seen once. Sequenced material: PBMCs or T cells enriched from blood (not recorded which). These receptors came from a woman aged 60-70 years who had recovered from COVID-19. CDR3s include the opening cysteine and the closing phenylalanine or tryptophan. Fields, in order: clone size, V gene, D gene, J gene, CDR3 protein, CDR3 DNA. The D gene is left open where the match is weak. Where a row states a size, it is once, few, many or the class of an expanded clone; other rows omit it.

clone_size: -
v_call: TRBV20-1
d_call: -
j_call: TRBJ1-5
cdr3_aa: CSASWGQDNQPQHF
cdr3_nt: TGCAGTGCTAGTTGGGGACAAGACAATCAGCCCCAGCATTTT

clone_size: few
v_call: TRBV7-3
d_call: TRBD2
j_call: TRBJ2-1
cdr3_aa: CASSLIRLAGAPDNEQFF
cdr3_nt: TGTGCCAGCAGCTTAATACGGCTAGCGGGGGCCCCAGACAATGAGCAGTTCTTC

clone_size: -
v_call: TRBV3-1/TRBV3-2
d_call: -
j_call: TRBJ1-1
cdr3_aa: CASSQASGATEAFF
cdr3_nt: TGTGCCAGCAGCCAAGCCTCAGGGGCCACTGAAGCTTTCTTT

clone_size: -
v_call: TRBV29-1
d_call: -
j_call: TRBJ2-3
cdr3_aa: CSVALADTQYF
cdr3_nt: TGCAGCGTGGCGCTAGCGGATACGCAGTATTTT

clone_size: -
v_call: TRBV5-6
d_call: TRBD1
j_call: TRBJ2-1
cdr3_aa: CASSFRRGQGSYNEQFF
cdr3_nt: TGTGCCAGCAGCTTCAGGAGAGGACAGGGGTCCTACAATGAGCAGTTCTTC

clone_size: -
v_call: TRBV28
d_call: -
j_call: TRBJ2-7
cdr3_aa: CASSSVYEQYF
cdr3_nt: TGTGCCAGCAGTTCGGTATACGAGCAGTACTTC

clone_size: -
v_call: TRBV5-6
d_call: -
j_call: TRBJ2-7
cdr3_aa: CASSFGSYEQYF
cdr3_nt: TGTGCCAGCAGCTTCGGGAGCTACGAGCAGTACTTC

clone_size: -
v_call: TRBV9
d_call: -
j_call: TRBJ2-1
cdr3_aa: CASSVQGLYNEQFF
cdr3_nt: TGTGCCAGCAGCGTACAGGGTTTGTACAATGAGCAGTTCTTC

clone_size: once
v_call: TRBV30
d_call: -
j_call: TRBJ1-2
cdr3_aa: CAWSRTDNYGYTF
cdr3_nt: TGTGCCTGGAGCCGAACAGACAACTATGGCTACACCTTC

clone_size: -
v_call: TRBV19
d_call: TRBD2
j_call: TRBJ2-2
cdr3_aa: CASSIREGFTGELFF
cdr3_nt: TGTGCCAGTAGTATTAGGGAGGGTTTTACCGGGGAGCTGTTTTTT

clone_size: -
v_call: TRBV6-1
d_call: -
j_call: TRBJ1-2
cdr3_aa: CASSETAGTNNYGYTF
cdr3_nt: TGTGCCAGCAGTGAAACAGCAGGGACTAATAACTATGGCTACACCTTC

clone_size: -
v_call: TRBV10-2
d_call: TRBD1
j_call: TRBJ1-1
cdr3_aa: CASRGTDFFTEAFF
cdr3_nt: TGCGCCAGCAGGGGGACAGATTTTTTTACTGAAGCTTTCTTT

clone_size: -
v_call: TRBV5-1
d_call: TRBD2
j_call: TRBJ2-1
cdr3_aa: CASTGGLAGRNEQFF
cdr3_nt: TGCGCCAGCACTGGGGGGCTAGCGGGGAGGAATGAGCAGTTCTTC

clone_size: many
v_call: TRBV19
d_call: -
j_call: TRBJ2-7
cdr3_aa: CASSEWTASYEQYF
cdr3_nt: TGTGCCAGTAGTGAGTGGACAGCCAGCTACGAGCAGTACTTC

clone_size: -
v_call: TRBV12-5
d_call: -
j_call: TRBJ1-3
cdr3_aa: CASGLSPGQPLSSGNTIYF
cdr3_nt: TGTGCTAGTGGTTTGTCACCGGGACAACCCCTAAGCTCTGGAAACACCATATATTTT

clone_size: -
v_call: TRBV5-1
d_call: -
j_call: TRBJ1-4
cdr3_aa: CASSVGGGNEKLFF
cdr3_nt: TGCGCCAGCAGTGTCGGTGGCGGGAATGAAAAACTGTTTTTT

clone_size: -
v_call: TRBV4-1
d_call: TRBD2
j_call: TRBJ2-7
cdr3_aa: CASSEAAGLNSYEQYF
cdr3_nt: TGCGCCAGCAGCGAAGCAGCGGGGCTGAATTCCTACGAGCAGTACTTC

clone_size: -
v_call: TRBV19
d_call: -
j_call: TRBJ1-5
cdr3_aa: CASRQGFQPQHF
cdr3_nt: TGTGCCAGTAGGCAGGGGTTTCAGCCCCAGCATTTT

clone_size: -
v_call: TRBV2
d_call: -
j_call: TRBJ1-5
cdr3_aa: CASSEEGGNQPQHF
cdr3_nt: TGTGCCAGCAGTGAAGAGGGGGGCAATCAGCCCCAGCATTTT

clone_size: -
v_call: TRBV5-4
d_call: -
j_call: TRBJ2-2
cdr3_aa: CASSLAAAGWSGELFF
cdr3_nt: TGTGCCAGCAGCTTGGCTGCGGCGGGGTGGTCCGGGGAGCTGTTTTTT

clone_size: once
v_call: TRBV9
d_call: TRBD1
j_call: TRBJ1-3
cdr3_aa: CASSSNRGAGNTIYF
cdr3_nt: TGTGCCAGCAGCTCCAACAGGGGGGCTGGAAACACCATATATTTT

clone_size: few
v_call: TRBV4-1
d_call: TRBD1
j_call: TRBJ2-2
cdr3_aa: CASSPSPDRVTGELFF
cdr3_nt: TGCGCCAGCAGCCCCTCCCCGGACAGGGTCACCGGGGAGCTGTTTTTT

clone_size: -
v_call: TRBV20-1
d_call: TRBD1
j_call: TRBJ1-1
cdr3_aa: CSAPEDREAFF
cdr3_nt: TGCAGTGCCCCAGAGGACAGGGAAGCTTTCTTT

clone_size: few
v_call: TRBV5-1
d_call: TRBD2
j_call: TRBJ2-5
cdr3_aa: CASSLVTSGVSETQYF
cdr3_nt: TGCGCCAGCAGCTTGGTTACTAGCGGGGTGAGCGAGACCCAGTACTTC

clone_size: once
v_call: TRBV19
d_call: TRBD1
j_call: TRBJ1-2
cdr3_aa: CATNSYRDRGYNANYGYTF
cdr3_nt: TGTGCCACCAACTCTTACCGGGACAGGGGTTATAATGCTAACTATGGCTACACCTTC

clone_size: -
v_call: TRBV7-2
d_call: -
j_call: TRBJ1-5
cdr3_aa: CASSLDGGFNQPQHF
cdr3_nt: TGTGCCAGCAGCTTAGACGGAGGATTCAATCAGCCCCAGCATTTT

clone_size: few
v_call: TRBV7-2
d_call: TRBD1
j_call: TRBJ1-5
cdr3_aa: CASSLDTGARPQHF
cdr3_nt: TGTGCCAGCAGCTTAGATACAGGGGCGAGGCCCCAGCATTTT

clone_size: -
v_call: TRBV5-1
d_call: -
j_call: TRBJ2-7
cdr3_aa: CASSPGGSYEQYF
cdr3_nt: TGCGCCAGCAGCCCCGGCGGTTCCTACGAGCAGTACTTC

clone_size: -
v_call: TRBV29-1
d_call: TRBD2
j_call: TRBJ2-5
cdr3_aa: CSVGPPAGGRETQYF
cdr3_nt: TGCAGCGTTGGCCCCCCAGCGGGGGGTCGAGAGACCCAGTACTTC

clone_size: -
v_call: TRBV27
d_call: -
j_call: TRBJ2-1
cdr3_aa: CASRMGKLPNYNEQFF
cdr3_nt: TGTGCCAGCAGGATGGGCAAATTACCTAACTACAATGAGCAGTTCTTC

clone_size: -
v_call: TRBV10-1
d_call: TRBD1
j_call: TRBJ2-3
cdr3_aa: CASTPGQRTEADTQYF
cdr3_nt: TGCGCCAGCACCCCGGGACAGAGAACCGAAGCAGATACGCAGTATTTT

clone_size: -
v_call: TRBV3-1/TRBV3-2
d_call: TRBD2
j_call: TRBJ2-3
cdr3_aa: CASSQDHLAGVLTDTQYF
cdr3_nt: TGTGCCAGCAGCCAAGATCACTTAGCGGGGGTACTCACAGATACGCAGTATTTT

clone_size: -
v_call: TRBV9
d_call: TRBD2
j_call: TRBJ2-7
cdr3_aa: CASGDRDYLTPEQYF
cdr3_nt: TGTGCCAGCGGAGATCGGGACTATCTAACTCCCGAGCAGTACTTC

clone_size: -
v_call: TRBV7-8
d_call: TRBD2
j_call: TRBJ2-5
cdr3_aa: CASSAGLAEQETQYF
cdr3_nt: TGTGCCAGCAGCGCCGGACTAGCGGAACAAGAGACCCAGTACTTC

clone_size: -
v_call: TRBV4-1
d_call: -
j_call: TRBJ1-5
cdr3_aa: CASSQEGVDNQPQHF
cdr3_nt: TGCGCCAGCAGCCAAGAAGGGGTGGACAATCAGCCCCAGCATTTT